The TCR beta chain under discussion was sequenced for a study of shared clonotypes between healthy human individuals. This clone was observed a single time. Here immunoSEQ multiplex PCR was the method, and the copy in TCRdb shows in-frame clones only, minus some. The table records about 510,000 clones, almost 97% of them present only once. CDR3 length: 18 amino acids. J gave up 6 bases and V 3 bases, and 10 bases lay outside the gene matches. The germline V gene has CDR1 MDHEN and CDR2 SYDVKM. The rearrangement links TRBV28 to TRBJ2-2; 13 nucleotides align to TRBD2. The source of this sequence is a woman aged 30 to 39 in good health. The sample taken for sequencing was naive CD4+ T cells sorted from blood. Subset noted: CD45RA+ positively selected. CDR3 DNA: TGTGCCAGCAGTTTCATGAGGACTAGCGGGAGTCGGTCCGGGGAGCTGTTTTTT. It codes for CASSFMRTSGSRSGELFF.